The next 26 T cell receptor beta chains were all read from a single sample in a study of cytomegalovirus exposure and HLA in healthy donors. In the PCR, 60 Vbeta and 13 Jbeta primers were used. Assay used: immunoSEQ multiplex PCR; TCRdb lists only in-frame clones, some missing. Its listing shows 60,000 to 70,000 clones. Sequences were obtained from PBMCs. The receptors were sampled from a man aged 30-40 years in good health and CMV-seropositive.

V is TRBV6-5 and J is TRBJ2-7; D unclear. Deletions cut 9 bases from V and 3 bases from J, with 18 bases between. Germline values: CDR1 MNHEY, CDR2 SVGAGI. The CDR3 has 14 residues. CDR3 in amino acids: CARVFMAYLYEQYF. The CDR3 coding sequence is TGTGCCAGGGTATTTATGGCTTACCTCTACGAGCAGTACTTC.

The chain couples TRBV7-3 to TRBJ2-5; weak D call: TRBD2 (5 bases). This CDR3 has 15 amino acids. Germline CDR1 and CDR2: SGHTA and FQGTGA. Trimming took 5 bases from V and 9 from J, leaving 22 bases between them. The CDR3 spells CASSPSGGRAEAQYF. In nucleotides, the CDR3 is TGTGCCAGCAGCCCGTCCGGCGGGCGTGCCGAGGCCCAGTACTTC. Combining the CDR3 with reference TRBV7-3 and TRBJ2-5 gives the whole variable domain GAGVSQTPSNKVTEKGKYVELRCDPISGHTALYWYRQSLGQGPEFLIYFQGTGAADDSGLPNDRFFAVRPEGSVSTLKIQRTERGDSAVYLCASSPSGGRAEAQYFGPGTRLLVL.

The chain couples TRBV4-2 to TRBJ2-7; the match to TRBD2 covers 7 bases. V shed 0 bases, J shed 9 bases, and the junction held 11 bases outside the gene matches. The CDR3 is 15 amino acids. Per germline, CDR1 LGHNA and CDR2 YNFKEQ. This chain's CDR3 is CASSQDGELAGSQYF. The CDR3 nucleotides read TGTGCCAGCAGCCAAGATGGGGAGTTAGCGGGTTCGCAGTACTTC.

Regarding this clone: Compared with germline, one end of the junction differs, possibly owing to a read error. The V gene is TRBV6-1, the J gene TRBJ1-1, with unresolved D. The CDR3 is 13 residues long. The germline V gene encodes CDR1 MNHNS and CDR2 SASEGT. DNA for the CDR3: TGTGCCAGCAGGGAAGGACGGGGCACTGAAGCTTTCTTT. This translates into CASREGRGTEAFF.

The V gene is TRBV4-2, the J gene TRBJ1-2; possibly TRBD1 for D (5 bases). Germline V gene data show CDR1 as LGHNA and CDR2 as YNFKEQ. The CDR3 is 15 amino acids. V lost 0 bases and J lost 4, with 12 bases in between. CDR3 DNA: TGTGCCAGCAGCCAAGACCAGGGAAACTCCTATGGCTACACCTTC. As protein: CASSQDQGNSYGYTF.

The CDR3 sequence is CASSTQSASGALNQPQHF. DNA of the CDR3: TGTGCCAGCAGCACCCAGTCAGCCTCAGGGGCCCTCAATCAGCCCCAGCATTTT. The V and J genes are TRBV4-2 and TRBJ1-5; a possible D gene is TRBD1 (6 bases). Germline CDR1 is LGHNA and CDR2 is YNFKEQ. The V end was cut by 5 bases, the J end by 3 bases, with 23 bases between. CDR3 length: 18 residues.

The chain uses TRBV21-1 and TRBJ2-3; the D call of TRBD2 is as the table states it, not checked on the DNA. TRBV21-1 is a documented pseudogene. CDR3 size: 14 residues. In DNA form, the CDR3 reads TGTGCCAGCACTAGCGGTCCTAGCACAGATACGCAGTATTTT. Its protein product is CASTSGPSTDTQYF.

V and J are TRBV18 and TRBJ2-1; D ambiguous. CDR1 is KGHSH and CDR2 is LQKENI in the germline V gene. With 1 base removed from V and 3 bases from J, the gap between germline ends came to 13 bases. This CDR3 spans 16 amino acids. DNA of the CDR3: TGTGCCAGCTCACCACGCCGAACTACTTACTACAATGAGCAGTTCTTC. As protein: CASSPRRTTYYNEQFF.

The chain recombines TRBV5-6 with TRBJ2-1; TRBD2 agrees at 9 bases. Trimming removed 0 bases from V and 8 bases from J; junction bases left unmatched: 9. The germline CDR1 and CDR2 sequences are SGHDT and YYEEEE. The CDR3 covers 16 residues. CDR3 sequence: CASSLEPGLALDEQFF. In nucleotides, the CDR3 is TGTGCCAGCAGCTTGGAACCGGGACTAGCCTTAGATGAGCAGTTCTTC.

J is TRBJ1-5 and V is TRBV10-3; TRBD1 matches 8 bases. V shed 3 bases, J shed 2 bases, and the junction held 3 bases outside the gene matches. The germline gives CDR1 ENHRY, CDR2 SYGVKD. CDR3 length: 15 amino acids. CDR3 coding DNA: TGTGCCATCAGTGATGGACAGGGCGGCAATCAGCCCCAGCATTTT. It codes for CAISDGQGGNQPQHF.

The chain combines TRBV30 with TRBJ2-1, with TRBD1 identical over 8 bases. The CDR3 consists of 15 residues. Germline trimming cut 2 bases from V and 7 bases from J; bases unmatched to any gene: 10. The germline V gene encodes CDR1 GTSNPN and CDR2 SVGIG (reference sequence). For the CDR3, the DNA is TGTGCCTGGAGTCGGACAGGGTCTGGATCGAATGAGCAGTTCTTC. Protein product: CAWSRTGSGSNEQFF. The full variable domain, in which reference TRBV30 and TRBJ2-1 provide the parts outside the CDR3, is SQTIHQWPATLVQPVGSPLSLECTVEGTSNPNLYWYRQAAGRGLQLLFYSVGIGQISSEVPQNLSASRPQDRQFILSSKKLLLSDSGFYLCAWSRTGSGSNEQFFGPGTRLTVL.

Comment on this clone: The junction differs from germline at one of its ends, possibly a read error. In DNA form, the CDR3 reads TGTGCCAGCAGCCGAAGCGGGGGCCCTAGCACAGATAAGCAGTATTTT. Amino acids: CASSRSGGPSTDKQYF. The rearrangement joins TRBV11-2 to TRBJ2-3, with TRBD2 matching 8 bases. Germline-derived CDR1 and CDR2 are SGHAT and FQNNGV. The CDR3 has 16 residues. The full variable domain, rest sourced from reference TRBV11-2 and TRBJ2-3, is EAGVAQSPRYKIIEKRQSVAFWCNPISGHATLYWYQQILGQGPKLLIQFQNNGVVDDSQLPKDRFSAERLKGVDSTLKIQPAKLEDSAVYLCASSRSGGPSTDKQYFGPGTRLTVL.

Comments on this clone: Additional DNA sequences in this sample encode the identical CDR3. This chain uses TRBV18 with TRBJ1-1, with a tentative D call TRBD1 (6 bases). Germline V lookup: CDR1 KGHSH, CDR2 LQKENI. Between the trimmed V and J ends, which lost 1 base and 7 bases, there was a span of 10 bases. CDR3 length: 13 residues. CDR3 nucleotide sequence: TGTGCCAGCTCACCACGGGACACCGATGAAGCTTTCTTT. This encodes CASSPRDTDEAFF.

This chain links TRBV2 with TRBJ2-7; tentatively, D is TRBD2 (6 bases). The CDR3 sequence is 14 residues long. V lost 7 bases, J lost 4 bases, and 17 bases lay in between. Germline CDR1 and CDR2: SNHLY and FYNNEI. CDR3 protein: CASTEGLGVYEQYF. For the CDR3, the DNA is TGTGCCAGCACGGAGGGTTTGGGCGTTTACGAGCAGTACTTC.

The V call is TRBV18, the J call TRBJ2-3, with 8 nucleotides matching TRBD1. The CDR3 spans 14 residues. Germline lookup yields CDR1 KGHSH and CDR2 LQKENI. The junction had 2 bases not matched to a gene; V was cut back by 5 bases and J by 1 base. CDR3 region: CASSGQGGTDTQYF. CDR3 in DNA: TGTGCCAGCTCAGGACAGGGCGGCACAGATACGCAGTATTTT. The full variable domain, its missing parts supplied by reference TRBV18 and TRBJ2-3, is NAGVMQNPRHLVRRRGQEARLRCSPMKGHSHVYWYRQLPEEGLKFMVYLQKENIIDESGMPKERFSAEFPKEGPSILRIQQVVRGDSAAYFCASSGQGGTDTQYFGPGTRLTVL.

The chain links TRBV11-2 to TRBJ2-7; tentative D call: TRBD1 (6 bases). CDR1 is SGHAT, CDR2 FQNNGV, per germline. V lost 5 bases and J 0 bases, leaving 20 bases between the germline ends. The length of the CDR3 is 17 residues. CDR3 region: CASSPRGARGASYEQYF. Here the CDR3 DNA reads TGTGCCAGCAGCCCTAGGGGAGCCAGGGGCGCCTCCTACGAGCAGTACTTC.

This chain connects TRBV29-1 to TRBJ2-1; 9 nucleotides match TRBD2. J gave up 6 bases and V 8 bases, and 8 bases lay outside the gene matches. The CDR3 covers 13 residues. The V gene's germline CDR1 is SQVTM and CDR2 ANQGSEA. Here the CDR3 DNA reads TGCAGCCTGGAGGCGGGAGGGTCCAATGAGCAGTTCTTC. Translated, it gives CSLEAGGSNEQFF.

This chain uses TRBV5-1 with TRBJ2-1; 16 nucleotides agree with TRBD2. The CDR3 has 16 amino acids. Germline CDR1 and CDR2: SGHRS and YFSETQ. The V gene end was trimmed by 6 bases and the J gene end by 4 bases; junction bases not matched to a gene: 4. Here the CDR3 DNA reads TGCGCCAGCATCCCGGGACTAGCGGGAGGGTACAATGAGCAGTTCTTC. It codes for CASIPGLAGGYNEQFF.

The J gene is TRBJ2-3, the V gene TRBV6-1, with TRBD2 identical over 10 bases. This CDR3 contains 15 residues. V shed 1 base, J shed 4 bases, and the junction held 2 bases outside the gene matches. Germline CDR1 and CDR2: MNHNS and SASEGT. CDR3 in amino acids: CASSEGLAGADTQYF. CDR3 nucleotides: TGTGCCAGCAGTGAAGGGCTAGCGGGAGCAGATACGCAGTATTTT.

The V and J genes are TRBV30 and TRBJ1-5; no clear D. The ends were cut back, 1 base at V and 0 bases at J, with 7 bases in the middle. CDR1 and CDR2 from the germline V gene are GTSNPN and SVGIG (reference sequence). This CDR3 has 14 amino acids. The CDR3 nucleotides read TGTGCCTGGAGTGGGTCCAGTAGCAATCAGCCCCAGCATTTT. Residues: CAWSGSSSNQPQHF. Variable domain in full (rest from reference TRBV30 and TRBJ1-5): SQTIHQWPATLVQPVGSPLSLECTVEGTSNPNLYWYRQAAGRGLQLLFYSVGIGQISSEVPQNLSASRPQDRQFILSSKKLLLSDSGFYLCAWSGSSSNQPQHFGDGTRLSIL.

This chain uses TRBV10-3 with TRBJ2-3; 15 positions match TRBD2. The CDR3 length is 19 residues. Unmatched junction bases numbered 10, after V lost 6 bases and J lost 0 bases. Germline V gene sequence: CDR1 ENHRY, CDR2 SYGVKD. As DNA, the CDR3 is TGTGCCATCAGGGGGACTAGCGGGGGGTCACTCGCAAGCACAGATACGCAGTATTTT. This translates into CAIRGTSGGSLASTDTQYF.

The chain carries TRBV30 and TRBJ1-2; D is unresolved. There are 13 residues in the CDR3. Trimming stripped 2 bases from V and 7 bases from J, with 14 bases between. Germline CDR1 GTSNPN, CDR2 SVGIG (reference sequence). The CDR3, as DNA: TGTGCCTGGAGTACCATTGGGCCTCGTGGCTACACCTTC. It is translated as CAWSTIGPRGYTF.

The rearrangement joins TRBV6-1 to TRBJ1-4; D uncertain. V lost 4 bases and J 7 bases, leaving 4 bases between the germline ends. This CDR3 has 11 amino acids. The germline V gene encodes CDR1 MNHNS and CDR2 SASEGT. The DNA for the CDR3 is TGTGCCAGCAGTGCAGGTGAAAAACTGTTTTTT. Its protein product is CASSAGEKLFF.

This chain's CDR3 is CASSPSGGSQGYEQYF. CDR3 sequence (DNA): TGTGCCAGCTCACCTTCTGGTGGATCACAGGGGTACGAGCAGTACTTC. The V call is TRBV18, the J call TRBJ2-7, with 7 bases aligning to TRBD1. The CDR3 is 16 amino acids. In germline, CDR1 is KGHSH, CDR2 LQKENI. The ends lost 3 bases at V and 4 bases at J; junction bases unmatched: 12.

The V call is TRBV7-9, the J call TRBJ2-5, with D possibly matching TRBD2 (7 bases). Trimming stripped 2 bases from V and 5 bases from J, with 12 bases between. The CDR3 covers 14 residues. Per germline, CDR1 SEHNR and CDR2 FQNEAQ (reference sequence). The CDR3 here is CASSLTGGRETQYF. The DNA for the CDR3 is TGTGCCAGCAGCTTAACGGGGGGCAGGGAGACCCAGTACTTC.

As concerns this clone: An end of the junction does not agree with germline; a read error may underlie this. The chain uses TRBV2 and TRBJ2-4, with 8 bases that match TRBD1. This CDR3 is built from 10 residues. Germline CDR1 is SNHLY and CDR2 is FYNNEI. The CDR3 region is CASSETGDHF. CDR3 nucleotides: TGTGCCAGCAGTGAGACAGGGGACCATTTC.